This TCR beta chain comes out of a study of T cell responses to AZD1222 COVID-19 vaccine (dated by TCRdb to 2020 to 2023). About the study as a whole: AZD1222 recipients with second doses at about 4 weeks or about 12 weeks were pooled, because spike-specific TCR depth and breadth did not differ between schedules. A total of about 230 trial participants underwent TCR sequencing, of whom around 200 received two doses of AZD1222 and about 25 received two doses of the MenACWY control vaccine. Trial participants were enrolled by age into subgroups of 18-55, 56-69 and 70-plus years, and around 150, 29 and 61 TCR-sequenced participants, respectively, were included in these subgroups.

As for this clone: Its antigen is not yet known. No base quality information exists; no much larger clone differs at one position.

Taken from the germline V gene, the CDR1 and CDR2 loops are MDHEN and SYDVKM. Trimming takes 4 bases from V and 6 bases from J, and the germline ends sit 9 bases apart. The CDR3 holds 12 amino acids from the cysteine to the phenylalanine. Of all the DNA, just the CDR3 is kept, 36 bases in frame from base 1. The CDR3 regions of human TCRbeta chains were analyzed by immunosequencing. On the study's bioinformatics: Repertoire TCRs were matched against a reference library of SARS-CoV-2-specific TCRs generated with the MIRA antigen-specificity platform. Breadth was defined as the fraction of unique TCRs that were SARS-CoV-2-associated, and depth was defined as the fraction of total T cells that were SARS-CoV-2-associated. Using the MIRA data, each spike-specific TCR was assigned both to the spike region to which the TCR was reactive and to a CD4 or CD8 class. Log10-transformed breadth and depth values were compared by one-way ANOVA with Sidak's multiple comparisons tests. TCRdb provides this immuneACCESS table in a form limited to in-frame rearrangements. Some clones are lacking; in checked studies, under half of them reflect an unresolved V gene, and why the rest are absent is not known. Clonal size and the V and J genes are those of that table, whereas D and trimming came from the DNA. This sample lists roughly 150,000 clones; 80% to 90% were detected once. About 8% of the sample comes from the top ten.

The paper as a whole reports these results and caveats: Because no samples from the day 14 peak response were available, repertoires could be characterized only after the peak T cell response. Reportedly, close to half of the unique spike-specific TCRs recognized epitopes lying outside the regions that are mutated in the B.1.351 and B.1.1.7 variants. CD4 TCRs associated with the vaccine covered the entire spike protein, and the dominant responses were in regions 160-218 and 743-854. Conclusions about previously exposed vaccinees are limited because only six or seven AZD1222 recipients were SARS-CoV-2 seropositive at baseline. Participants were mostly white British and included more females than males, and it was suggested by the authors that clonal diversity may have been underestimated. In the small 56-69-year group, the increase in depth fell short of significance, most likely because of low power. After two AZD1222 doses, spike-specific TCR breadth and depth were significantly higher than at day 0 and than in MenACWY recipients.

The time point label on this specimen signifies: baseline before first vaccination. Vaccinee samples were obtained from the UK trials COV001 and COV002, which included a single-blind randomized controlled phase 2/3 trial of AZD1222 (ChAdOx1 nCoV-19) in healthy adults. For TCRbeta chain sequencing, PBMC samples were collected from trial participants at day 0 and at day 28 after the second dose. The specimen comprised peripheral blood, sampled on day 0 of AZD1222 vaccination. The chain uses TRBV28 and TRBJ1-1, with no D gene named confidently. This sequence was found in an adult in good health. The DNA sequence is as follows: TGTGCCAGCAGTTCGGACGTATCTGAAGCTTTCTTT. The encoded protein is CASSSDVSEAFF.